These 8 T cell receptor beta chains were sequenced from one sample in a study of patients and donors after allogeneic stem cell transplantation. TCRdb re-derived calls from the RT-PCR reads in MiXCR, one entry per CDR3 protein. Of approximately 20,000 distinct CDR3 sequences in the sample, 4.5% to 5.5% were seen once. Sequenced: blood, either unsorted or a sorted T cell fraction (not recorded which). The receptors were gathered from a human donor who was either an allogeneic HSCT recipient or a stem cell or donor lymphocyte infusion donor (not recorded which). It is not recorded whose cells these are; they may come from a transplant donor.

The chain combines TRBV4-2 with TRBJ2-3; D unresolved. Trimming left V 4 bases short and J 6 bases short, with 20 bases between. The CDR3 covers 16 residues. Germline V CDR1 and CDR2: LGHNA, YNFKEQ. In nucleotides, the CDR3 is TGTGCCAGCAGCCCTCTGGAGTGGGCGAAGACGGATACGCAGTATTTT. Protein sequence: CASSPLEWAKTDTQYF.

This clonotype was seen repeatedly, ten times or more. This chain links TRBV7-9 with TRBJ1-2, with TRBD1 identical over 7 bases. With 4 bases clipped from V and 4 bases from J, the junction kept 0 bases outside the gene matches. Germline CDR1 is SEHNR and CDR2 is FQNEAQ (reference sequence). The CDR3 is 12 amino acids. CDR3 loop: CASSYRGYGYTF. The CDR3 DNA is TGTGCCAGCAGCTACAGGGGCTATGGCTACACCTTC.

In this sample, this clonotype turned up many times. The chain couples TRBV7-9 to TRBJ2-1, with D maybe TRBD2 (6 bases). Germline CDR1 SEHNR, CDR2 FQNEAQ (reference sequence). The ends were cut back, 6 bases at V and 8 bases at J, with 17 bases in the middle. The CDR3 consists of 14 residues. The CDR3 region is CASSFPAGIHEQFF. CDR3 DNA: TGTGCCAGCAGTTTCCCGGCGGGGATTCATGAGCAGTTCTTC.

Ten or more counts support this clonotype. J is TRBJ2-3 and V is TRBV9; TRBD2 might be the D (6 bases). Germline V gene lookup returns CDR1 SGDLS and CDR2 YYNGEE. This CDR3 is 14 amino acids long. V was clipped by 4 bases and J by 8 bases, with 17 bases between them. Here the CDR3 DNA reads TGTGCCAGCAGCATACAATCGGGACTCAGTACGCAGTATTTT. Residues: CASSIQSGLSTQYF.

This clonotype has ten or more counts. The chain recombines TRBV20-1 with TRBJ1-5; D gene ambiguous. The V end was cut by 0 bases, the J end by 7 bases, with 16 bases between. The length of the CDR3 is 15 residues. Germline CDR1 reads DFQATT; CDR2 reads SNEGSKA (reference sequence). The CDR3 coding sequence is TGCAGTGCTAGAGATTCGGCCTGGGGTGGACAGCCCCAGCATTTT. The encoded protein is CSARDSAWGGQPQHF.

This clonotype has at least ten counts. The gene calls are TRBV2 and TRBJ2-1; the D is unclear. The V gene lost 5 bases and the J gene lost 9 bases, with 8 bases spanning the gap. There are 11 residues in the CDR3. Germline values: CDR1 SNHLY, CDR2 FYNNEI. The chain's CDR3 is CASSPVGEQFF. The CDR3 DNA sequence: TGTGCCAGCAGTCCCGTAGGTGAGCAGTTCTTC.

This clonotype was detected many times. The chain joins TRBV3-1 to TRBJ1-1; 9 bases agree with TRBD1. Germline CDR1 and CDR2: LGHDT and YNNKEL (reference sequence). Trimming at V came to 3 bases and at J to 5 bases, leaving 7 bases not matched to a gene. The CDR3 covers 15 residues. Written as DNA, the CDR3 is TGTGCCAGCAGCCAGAGGGGACAGGGTGGGACTGAAGCTTTCTTT. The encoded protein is CASSQRGQGGTEAFF. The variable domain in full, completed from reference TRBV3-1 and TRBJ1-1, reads DTAVSQTPKYLVTQMGNDKSIKCEQNLGHDTMYWYKQDSKKFLKIMFSYNNKELIINETVPNRFSPKSPDKAHLNLHINSLELGDSAVYFCASSQRGQGGTEAFFGQGTRLTVV.

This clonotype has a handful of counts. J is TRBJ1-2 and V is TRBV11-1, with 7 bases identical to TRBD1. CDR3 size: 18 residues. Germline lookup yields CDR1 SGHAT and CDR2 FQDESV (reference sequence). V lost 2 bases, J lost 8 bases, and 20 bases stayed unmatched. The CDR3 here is CASSLISRGRRPGGGYTF. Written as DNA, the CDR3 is TGTGCCAGCAGCTTAATTTCAAGGGGGCGCCGGCCGGGGGGAGGCTACACCTTC.